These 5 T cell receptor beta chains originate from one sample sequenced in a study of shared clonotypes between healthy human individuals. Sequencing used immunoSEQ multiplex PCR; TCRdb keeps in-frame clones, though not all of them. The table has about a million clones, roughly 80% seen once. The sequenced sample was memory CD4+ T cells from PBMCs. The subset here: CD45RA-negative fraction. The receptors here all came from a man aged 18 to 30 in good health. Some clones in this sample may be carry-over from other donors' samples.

The CDR3 coding sequence is TGTGCCTGGAGTGTACGGGACTCAAAAAACATTCAGTACTTC. Its translation: CAWSVRDSKNIQYF. V usage is TRBV30 and J usage is TRBJ2-4; perhaps TRBD2 as D (6 bases). This CDR3 region has 14 residues. V lost 0 bases to trimming and J lost 4 bases, with 10 bases between them. CDR1 GTSNPN and CDR2 SVGIG come from the germline V gene (reference sequence). The full variable domain, rest sourced from reference TRBV30 and TRBJ2-4, is SQTIHQWPATLVQPVGSPLSLECTVEGTSNPNLYWYRQAAGRGLQLLFYSVGIGQISSEVPQNLSASRPQDRQFILSSKKLLLSDSGFYLCAWSVRDSKNIQYFGAGTRLSVL.

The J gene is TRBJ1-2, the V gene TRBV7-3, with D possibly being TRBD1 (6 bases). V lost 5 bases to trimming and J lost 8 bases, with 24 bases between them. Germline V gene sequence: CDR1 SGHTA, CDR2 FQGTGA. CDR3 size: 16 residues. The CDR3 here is CASSVQGFSYSGGYTF. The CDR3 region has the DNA TGTGCCAGCAGCGTACAGGGTTTCAGTTACTCGGGCGGCTACACCTTC.

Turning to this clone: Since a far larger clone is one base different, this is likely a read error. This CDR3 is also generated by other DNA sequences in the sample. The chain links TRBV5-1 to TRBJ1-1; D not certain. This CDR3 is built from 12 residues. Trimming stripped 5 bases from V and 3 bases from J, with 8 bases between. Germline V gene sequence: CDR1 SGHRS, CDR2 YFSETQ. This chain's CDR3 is CASSTADTEAFF. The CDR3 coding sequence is TGCGCCAGCAGTACGGCGGACACTGAAGCTTTCTTT.

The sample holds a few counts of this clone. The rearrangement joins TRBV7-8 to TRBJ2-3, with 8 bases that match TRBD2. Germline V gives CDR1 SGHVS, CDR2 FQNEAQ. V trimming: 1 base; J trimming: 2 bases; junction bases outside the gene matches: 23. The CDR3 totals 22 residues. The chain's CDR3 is CASSLGGPLWERESAHTDTQYF. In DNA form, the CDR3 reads TGTGCCAGCAGCTTAGGGGGCCCGCTCTGGGAGCGGGAGTCCGCACACACAGATACGCAGTATTTT.

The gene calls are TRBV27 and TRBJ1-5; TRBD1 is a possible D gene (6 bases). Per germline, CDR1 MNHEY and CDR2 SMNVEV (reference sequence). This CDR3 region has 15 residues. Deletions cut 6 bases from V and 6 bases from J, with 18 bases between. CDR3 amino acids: CASRPDRRHGQPQHF. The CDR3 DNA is TGTGCCAGCAGACCCGACAGGAGACATGGTCAGCCCCAGCATTTT.